These 12 T cell receptor beta chains were all obtained from the same sample, sequenced in a study of radiotherapy plus CTLA-4 blockade in lung cancer. Only in-frame clones appear in the TCRdb table, and some are missing; sequencing was by immunoSEQ multiplex PCR. Among 90,000 to 130,000 clones listed, 81% were seen once. Source: peripheral blood, taken from a patient treated with radiotherapy plus ipilimumab. These receptors were collected from a human donor with non-small cell lung cancer that progressed on radiotherapy plus ipilimumab. Some clones in this sample may be carry-over from other donors' samples.

CDR3 nucleotides: TGTGCCAGCAGTTCAACCGGGACTAGCTTTTCCTACGAGCAGTACTTC. This sequence encodes CASSSTGTSFSYEQYF. This sequence joins TRBV6-5 and TRBJ2-7, with 9 bases fitting TRBD2. V was pared by 4 bases and J by 1 base, with 8 bases of the junction left unmatched. Germline V gene data show CDR1 as MNHEY and CDR2 as SVGAGI. The CDR3 is made up of 16 amino acids.

The chain is built from TRBV4-3 and TRBJ1-2, with TRBD1 identical over 8 bases. V was clipped by 4 bases and J by 3 bases; unmatched bases: 7. Germline loops: CDR1 LGHNA, CDR2 YSLEER. This CDR3 contains 15 residues. The CDR3 sequence is CASSPWTGSHYGYTF. The DNA of the CDR3 is TGCGCCAGCAGCCCGTGGACAGGGTCTCACTATGGCTACACCTTC.

The chain combines TRBV4-3 with TRBJ1-2; D might be TRBD1 (6 bases). The CDR3 contains 16 residues. Germline assignment: CDR1 LGHNA and CDR2 YSLEER. The ends were cut back, 0 bases at V and 4 bases at J, with 15 bases in the middle. In DNA, the CDR3 is TGCGCCAGCAGCCAAGATCGGGAGGGGGGATTCTATGGCTACACCTTC. It encodes CASSQDREGGFYGYTF.

V usage is TRBV5-1 and J usage is TRBJ2-3, with 8 bases matching TRBD1. Germline V gene sequence: CDR1 SGHRS, CDR2 YFSETQ. With V trimmed by 3 bases and J by 0 bases, 3 bases remained unmatched. This CDR3 has 15 residues. The CDR3 sequence: CASSSQGASTDTQYF. DNA of the CDR3: TGCGCCAGCAGCTCCCAGGGGGCTAGCACAGATACGCAGTATTTT.

This clone is medium-sized by share. This chain connects TRBV4-1 to TRBJ1-5; D possibly corresponds to TRBD1 (6 bases). V gave up 7 bases and J gave up 3 bases, with 16 bases separating them. CDR3 length: 15 amino acids. Germline assignment: CDR1 MGHRA and CDR2 YSYEKL. CDR3 coding DNA: TGCGCCAGCACCCCCGACCGGGGGCTCAATCAGCCCCAGCATTTT. It translates to CASTPDRGLNQPQHF.

V is TRBV6-6 and J is TRBJ2-1; D is unresolved. The ends were cut back, 2 bases at V and 8 bases at J, with 10 bases in the middle. Looked up from germline, CDR1 is MNHNY and CDR2 is SVGAGI (reference sequence). The length of the CDR3 is 13 residues. The CDR3 DNA is TGTGCCAGCAGTTACGCTGCCGGGTATGAGCAGTTCTTC. Protein: CASSYAAGYEQFF.

The V and J genes are TRBV27 and TRBJ2-7; D remains ambiguous. The ends were cut back, 6 bases at V and 4 bases at J, with 7 bases in the middle. CDR1 and CDR2 from the germline V gene are MNHEY and SMNVEV (reference sequence). The CDR3 is 11 amino acids. CDR3 DNA: TGTGCCAGCAGCCAAGGTTACGAGCAGTACTTC. This codes for CASSQGYEQYF.

The chain couples TRBV9 to TRBJ2-7; possibly TRBD1 for D (6 bases). Germline-derived CDR1 and CDR2 are SGDLS and YYNGEE. The length of the CDR3 is 14 residues. Trimming cost V 4 bases and J 6 bases, with 17 bases left between them. For the CDR3, the DNA is TGTGCCAGCAGCCCTACAGGGAACTCACTCGAGCAGTACTTC. This encodes CASSPTGNSLEQYF.

The rearrangement links TRBV28 to TRBJ1-4; 7 positions agree with TRBD1. Per the germline V gene, CDR1 is MDHEN and CDR2 is SYDVKM. J gave up 5 bases and V 6 bases, and 6 bases lay outside the gene matches. This CDR3 comprises 14 residues. For the CDR3, the DNA is TGTGCCAGCAGGAGACAGGGTGGCAATGAAAAACTGTTTTTT. It translates to CASRRQGGNEKLFF.

V gene TRBV5-4 combines with J gene TRBJ2-5, with a tentative D call TRBD1 (5 bases). Trimming took 4 bases from V and 4 from J, leaving 11 bases between them. Germline V gene lookup returns CDR1 SGHNT and CDR2 YYREEE (reference sequence). This CDR3 has 13 amino acids. CDR3 loop: CASSRQLGETQYF. CDR3 sequence (DNA): TGTGCCAGCAGCCGACAGTTGGGAGAGACCCAGTACTTC.

This sequence joins TRBV29-1 and TRBJ1-2; 8 bases are a match to TRBD1. Germline CDR1 and CDR2: SQVTM and ANQGSEA. The J segment lost 5 bases and the V segment lost 1 base, leaving 6 bases of the junction unmatched. This CDR3 comprises 14 residues. This chain's CDR3 is CSVEVLTGAYGYTF. In DNA, the CDR3 is TGCAGCGTTGAAGTTCTGACAGGGGCATATGGCTACACCTTC.

CDR3 loop: CASSPQGYGYTF. The CDR3 bases are TGTGCCAGCAGCCCCCAGGGTTATGGCTACACCTTC. V and J are TRBV7-2 and TRBJ1-2; a possible D gene is TRBD1 (5 bases). The CDR3 consists of 12 residues. CDR1 is SGHTA and CDR2 is FQGNSA in the germline V gene. V lost 5 bases to trimming and J lost 5 bases, with 9 bases between them.